This T cell receptor (beta chain) is drawn from a study of T cells in Graves' hyperthyroidism and ophthalmopathy. Researchers took RNA transcripts and amplified the TCR beta CDR3 regions from them. Carried out on the TCR CDR3, a first-round RT-PCR used the HTBI primer set. One entry per CDR3 protein results from TCRdb running MiXCR on the multiplex PCR reads. Of hundreds of thousands of distinct CDR3 sequences listed, roughly 15% are singletons. This clonotype was seen ten or more times. V gave up 6 bases and J gave up 3 bases, with 10 bases separating them. The CDR3 is made up of 13 amino acids. Ophthalmopathy patients showed a Clinical Activity Score of at least 3, NOSPECS grade of at least 4 and duration under 3 months.

V is TRBV12-3 or TRBV12-4 and J is TRBJ2-3; D tentatively fits TRBD1 or TRBD2 (5 bases each). The receptor was isolated from a woman aged 60-75 years with Graves' ophthalmopathy. Sequenced: blood. The CDR3 nucleotides are TGTGCCAGCAGCCGGGACGTAACAGATACGCAGTATTTT. Translation gives CASSRDVTDTQYF.